This TCR beta chain derives from a study of neurological immune-mediated disorders. The time point denotes: longitudinal time-point 3. This clonotype was seen repeatedly, ten times or more. The CDR3 runs to 14 residues. The trim removed 4 bases at V and 7 bases at J, leaving 5 bases unmatched. Germline V gives CDR1 SGDLS, CDR2 YYNGEE. A single record per CDR3 protein comes from TCRdb applying MiXCR to the 5' RACE reads. The table shows roughly 100,000 distinct CDR3 sequences, with 10% to 11% occurring only once. The clonotype was recovered from a female donor with HTLV-1-associated myelopathy (HAM/TSP). The chain is built from TRBV9 and TRBJ2-1; 10 nucleotides match TRBD1. The sequenced sample was PBMCs. This chain's CDR3 is CASSPGTGVNEQFF. DNA for the CDR3: TGTGCCAGCAGCCCCGGGACAGGGGTTAATGAGCAGTTCTTC.